Each of the 11 T cell receptor beta chains below was sequenced from the same sample in a study of cytomegalovirus exposure and HLA in healthy donors. The PCR used 60 Vbeta and 13 Jbeta primers. Measured with immunoSEQ multiplex PCR; TCRdb has only the in-frame clones, and not every one. Among around 200,000 clones listed, 80% to 90% were seen once. Sequenced material: PBMCs. These receptor sequences come from a woman younger than 45 in good health and CMV-seronegative.

The J gene is TRBJ2-1, the V gene TRBV7-6; 9 nucleotides agree with TRBD1. Losses at the gene ends were 5 bases for V and 5 bases for J; bases not matched to a gene: 10. Germline loops: CDR1 SGHVS, CDR2 FNYEAQ. The CDR3 loop spans 16 amino acids. The CDR3 bases are TGTGCCAGCAGCGTGCTACCGGGACAGGGTCACAATGAGCAGTTCTTC. Its translation: CASSVLPGQGHNEQFF.

The CDR3 loop is CASKRDNTGELFF. The CDR3 DNA reads as TGTGCCAGCAAGCGGGATAACACCGGGGAGCTGTTTTTT. The chain combines TRBV2 with TRBJ2-2, with TRBD2 matching 7 bases. The CDR3 spans 13 residues. Germline CDR1 reads SNHLY; CDR2 reads FYNNEI. The J segment lost 2 bases and the V segment lost 7 bases, leaving 1 base of the junction unmatched.

This clone was recorded once. The chain carries TRBV28 and TRBJ2-1; D gene uncertain. The V end lost 3 bases, the J end lost 4 bases, and 7 bases lay between the germline ends. The CDR3 length is 13 residues. Germline V gene data show CDR1 as MDHEN and CDR2 as SYDVKM. CDR3 region: CASSFELYNEQFF. The CDR3 DNA follows: TGTGCCAGCAGTTTTGAGCTTTACAATGAGCAGTTCTTC. Looking up the rest from reference TRBV28 and TRBJ2-1 gives the full variable domain: DVKVTQSSRYLVKRTGEKVFLECVQDMDHENMFWYRQDPGLGLRLIYFSYDVKMKEKGDIPEGYSVSREKKERFSLILESASTNQTSMYLCASSFELYNEQFFGPGTRLTVL.

The chain uses TRBV25-1 and TRBJ2-5; TRBD2 agrees at 7 bases. Germline assignment: CDR1 MGHDK and CDR2 SYGVNS. V lost 1 base, J lost 5 bases, and 4 bases stayed unmatched. The CDR3 covers 14 residues. The CDR3 DNA reads TGTGCCAGCAGTGAATTTGAGGGAGGGGAGACCCAGTACTTC. Amino acid sequence: CASSEFEGGETQYF.

The rearrangement links TRBV5-4 to TRBJ1-4, with D possibly matching TRBD1 (5 bases). Trimming removed 1 base at V and 7 bases at J, with 14 bases between. Germline V gene lookup returns CDR1 SGHNT and CDR2 YYREEE (reference sequence). The CDR3 loop spans 15 amino acids. The CDR3 loop is CASSLHLGGGEKLFF. CDR3 nucleotide sequence: TGTGCCAGCAGCTTGCACTTGGGGGGAGGTGAAAAACTGTTTTTT.

The rearrangement joins TRBV6-5 to TRBJ2-7; D unclear. V lost 4 bases and J 2 bases, leaving 9 bases between the germline ends. The CDR3 extends over 13 amino acids. Germline V gene sequence: CDR1 MNHEY, CDR2 SVGAGI. CDR3 in DNA: TGTGCCAGCAGTTCTGATCGCGCCTACGAGCAGTACTTC. Protein product: CASSSDRAYEQYF.

The V gene is TRBV7-2, the J gene TRBJ2-1; TRBD2 matches at 10 bases. The germline CDR1 and CDR2 sequences are SGHTA and FQGNSA. Germline trimming cut 1 base from V and 7 bases from J; bases unmatched to any gene: 4. The CDR3 length is 15 residues. The CDR3 coding sequence is TGTGCCAGCAGCTTAGGGACTAGCGGACGTAATGAGCAGTTCTTC. As protein: CASSLGTSGRNEQFF.

This clone occurred a few times. The chain recombines TRBV28 with TRBJ2-7, with D uncertain. Trimming removed 7 bases at V and 5 bases at J, with 12 bases between. Germline CDR1 reads MDHEN; CDR2 reads SYDVKM. This CDR3 contains 12 residues. The CDR3 sequence is CASTTPRDEQYF. The CDR3 DNA reads as TGTGCCAGCACTACGCCCCGGGACGAGCAGTACTTC.

V and J are TRBV6-1 and TRBJ1-2; D remains unclear. Germline V lookup: CDR1 MNHNS, CDR2 SASEGT. The CDR3 length is 17 residues. Trimming removed 2 bases at V and 3 bases at J, with 19 bases between. The CDR3 nucleotides read TGTGCCAGCAGTGAACTAGGTACCGCGCAAGCCTACTATGGCTACACCTTC. This codes for CASSELGTAQAYYGYTF.

This clone was observed a few times. The genes are TRBV27 and TRBJ2-5; 7 bases fit TRBD1. The junction had 2 bases not matched to a gene; V was cut back by 8 bases and J by 2 bases. The CDR3 is made up of 12 amino acids. In germline, CDR1 is MNHEY, CDR2 SMNVEV (reference sequence). This chain's CDR3 is CASQDRQETQYF. CDR3 coding DNA: TGTGCCAGCCAGGACAGGCAAGAGACCCAGTACTTC.

V gene TRBV6-6 combines with J gene TRBJ2-2; D is undetermined. Trimming took 7 bases from V and 7 from J, leaving 4 bases between them. The CDR3 spans 10 residues. Germline V lookup: CDR1 MNHNY, CDR2 SVGAGI (reference sequence). Here the CDR3 DNA reads TGTGCCAGCACCAACGGGGAGCTGTTTTTT. Its translation is CASTNGELFF.